This T cell receptor (beta chain) was documented in a study of blood T cells in healthy people across ages. Study summary: When template switching was applied, about one barcoded beta molecule was captured per two T cells. Study-level points and caveats: Estimates of diversity drawn from one million T cells were considered underestimates. Significant beta diversity loss was already apparent by age roughly 43, declining roughly linearly.

Concerning this clonotype itself: The antigen remains unidentified.

CDR3 length equals 13 residues. The germline V and J ends were trimmed by 4 bases and 11 bases, with 17 bases remaining between them. The germline V gene encodes CDR1 KGHSH and CDR2 LQKENI. A sample-barcoded 5' primer and a J-beta primer mix were used in a second PCR of about 6 to 12 cycles. Unique molecular identifiers of 12 random nucleotides labeled each cDNA. From the 5' RACE reads, TCRdb called clonotypes with MiXCR, one entry per CDR3 protein. The sample lists about 970,000 distinct CDR3 sequences, roughly 51% occurring once. Source material: blood. This sequence originates from a woman aged 60-75 years in good health. The chain has TRBV18 and TRBJ2-5; D is ambiguous. The CDR3 is CASSLGDPNEQYF. In DNA, the CDR3 is TGTGCCAGCTCACTGGGTGATCCCAATGAGCAGTACTTC.